This T cell receptor (beta chain) was documented in a study of T-cell memory formation after mild COVID-19 (dated by TCRdb to the early 2020s). As for the study more broadly: TCR sequence clusters from the two donors were largely donor specific. Longitudinal TCRalpha and TCRbeta repertoire sequencing tracked T-cell clones expanding and contracting after mild COVID-19 in a couple of donors. The cohort comprised two young, previously healthy adult volunteers, one female and one male. General conclusions and limits of the study: Only two mild cases were covered by the study, and larger cohorts that include severe cases with pre-infection samples were considered necessary. Whether the second-wave clones peaking on day 37 were SARS-CoV-2 specific was not confirmed. The detection of some responding clones in pre-infection memory suggests that pre-existing cross-reactive memory T cells joined the SARS-CoV-2 response. Contracting CD4+ clones were located mainly in the CM and EM memory subsets, whereas CD8+ clones were found to be enriched in EMRA. Clones contracting from day 15 to 85 had balanced CD4/CD8 phenotypes, while a second wave expanding from day 15 to 37 was biased towards CD4+.

Remarks on this clonotype: No antigen is known for it. Base quality data are lacking; no much larger clone is found one base away.

From the cysteine through the phenylalanine, the CDR3 covers 18 amino acids. Kept here is only the CDR3 DNA, which spans 54 bases and is read in frame from base 1. V is reduced by 3 bases and J by 0 bases, leaving a spacing of 18 bases between them. The germline V gene gives CDR1 as KGHDR and CDR2 as SFDVKD. TCRdb shows the sequencer as Illumina NovaSeq 6000. Using 5'RACE with constant-segment primers, TCRalpha and TCRbeta cDNA libraries were constructed, with sample barcodes and unique molecular identifiers added in the process. Trizol reagent was used to extract RNA from every sample. Libraries were amplified in two PCR steps, with a second sample barcode and Illumina TruSeq adapters added in the second step. Sequencing of libraries was performed on an Illumina NovaSeq with 2 x 150 bp paired-end reads. As for the authors' bioinformatics: The reads were demultiplexed and collapsed into UMI-guided consensus sequences using migec v1.2.7. With mixcr v2.1.11, UMI consensuses were aligned to TRA and TRB V and J templates and assembled into clonotypes. A clonotype was counted as expanded or contracted only if both edgeR and NoisET called the change significant, with noise models trained on biological replicates. For edgeR calls, the cutoffs were a false discovery rate-adjusted p below 0.01 and a log2 fold-change threshold of 1. As an exploratory analysis of dynamics, max-normalized trajectories of the 1000 most abundant clonotypes were examined by PCA with hierarchical clustering. The CD4 or CD8 phenotype of responding clones was assigned using the separately sequenced CD4+ and CD8+ repertoires. The public reads were reprocessed in TCRdb via fastp at Q25 and MiXCR, keeping in-frame beta chains. Each record represents a unique CDR3 protein, reported with the most common genes and DNA among its rows. These V and J calls are TCRdb output, not the study's own analysis. The sample yields around 250,000 distinct CDR3 sequences; approximately 9% were counted once. Of the sample, 20% to 25% is held by the ten largest clones.

Ficoll-Paque density gradient centrifugation was used to isolate PBMCs. The V gene is TRBV24-1 and the J gene is TRBJ2-3, with the D gene not confidently named. The specimen was PBMCs or a T cell subset sorted from them (not recorded which). The TCR originated in a man between 18 and 29 years old who had mild COVID-19 (a few samples of this study predate the infection). The sample titles of this study are shuffled in the database, so cell type and time point are left out; the donor was told from shared clones. The CDR3 corresponds to CATSDPSESSLSTDTQYF. In nucleotides, the sequence is TGTGCCACCAGTGATCCCTCGGAGAGCAGTCTGAGCACAGATACGCAGTATTTT.